This T cell receptor (beta chain) was documented in a study of blood T cell repertoires in COVID-19. Germline-derived CDR1 and CDR2 are KGHDR and SFDVKD. The CDR3 totals 13 residues. V was trimmed by 7 bases and J by 0 bases, leaving 6 bases between them. Sequencing used immunoSEQ multiplex PCR; TCRdb keeps in-frame clones, though not all of them. This table has about 140,000 clones, around 88% appearing once. This clonotype was sampled from a human donor in a cohort sampled during active COVID-19. Sequencing was done on a sample of peripheral blood. The rearrangement joins TRBV24-1 to TRBJ1-5; D is perhaps TRBD1 (5 bases). CDR3 sequence: CATRGRSNQPQHF. The CDR3 nucleotides are TGTGCCACCAGGGGGCGTAGCAATCAGCCCCAGCATTTT.